This TCR beta chain was sequenced for a study of blood T cell repertoires in COVID-19. Across the whole study: In each case, the material was cDNA or gDNA derived from T cells, B-cell-depleted T cells, or PBMCs.

Only in-frame clones appear in the TCRdb table, and some are missing; sequencing was by immunoSEQ multiplex PCR. There are approximately 300,000 clones in the sample; approximately 90% occur only once, and approximately 6% lies in the top ten. V was trimmed by 4 bases and J by 3 bases, leaving 18 bases between them. Looked up from germline, CDR1 is MNHEY and CDR2 is SMNVEV (reference sequence). This CDR3 contains 16 residues. The sequence came from a woman in her 50s with COVID-19, enrolled during active disease. The J gene is TRBJ1-1, the V gene TRBV27; D is perhaps TRBD1 (5 bases). The sequenced sample consisted of peripheral blood. CDR3 residues: CASSSHRPGKDTEAFF. In nucleotides, the CDR3 is TGTGCCAGCAGTTCCCATCGACCAGGGAAGGACACTGAAGCTTTCTTT.